These 16 T cell receptor beta chains were sequenced from one sample in a study of post-analysis software for immune sequencing data. General study results and limits: Five or six TRBV segments were significantly more frequent in patients than in controls. TRBV5-6, TRBV5-1 and TRBV20-1 were among these segments.

TCR beta cDNA libraries included unique molecular identifiers. TCRdb processed the PCR reads anew with MiXCR; each CDR3 protein has one entry. The sample holds about 810,000 distinct CDR3 sequences, 53% seen once. The antigens of these receptors remain unknown. The source material was blood. All receptors derive from a girl between 10 and 17 years old with multiple sclerosis.

In its sample, this clonotype was seen a few times. The chain uses TRBV12-3 or TRBV12-4 and TRBJ2-5; 9 bases fit TRBD1. This CDR3 has 15 residues. V gave up 5 bases and J gave up 1 base; unmatched junction bases: 5. CDR3 coding DNA: TGTGCCAGCAGTCTCCTGGACAGGGGCCAAGAGACCCAGTACTTC. Residues: CASSLLDRGQETQYF.

V gene TRBV4-1 combines with J gene TRBJ1-2; D call uncertain. The CDR3 totals 13 residues. The germline gives CDR1 MGHRA, CDR2 YSYEKL. Trimming cost V 1 base and J 9 bases, with 12 bases left between them. The CDR3 loop is CASSQVGSRSYTF. The CDR3 coding sequence is TGCGCCAGCAGCCAAGTGGGGTCTCGAAGCTACACCTTC.

This clonotype came up a few times. The chain combines TRBV27 with TRBJ2-7, with TRBD2 matching 13 bases. Germline V CDR1 and CDR2: MNHEY, SMNVEV (reference sequence). The V and J ends lost 7 bases and 2 bases, in that order; junction bases with no gene match: 8. This CDR3 region has 16 residues. The CDR3, as DNA: TGTGCCAGCATTAAAACTAGCGGGAGGGCCCCCTACGAGCAGTACTTC. Translated, it gives CASIKTSGRAPYEQYF.

Concerning this clonotype itself: Relative to the germline gene, one junction end is altered; a read error may explain this. The genes are TRBV29-1 and TRBJ1-6; a possible D gene is TRBD1 (6 bases). CDR1 is SQVTM, CDR2 ANQGSEA, per germline. The CDR3 is 16 residues long. Written as DNA, the CDR3 is TGCAGCGAACTTGGGAAGACGGACAGTCATAATTCACCCCCCCACTTT. Translating gives CSELGKTDSHNSPPHF.

The rearrangement links TRBV20-1 to TRBJ2-1, with TRBD1 matching 8 bases. Per germline, CDR1 DFQATT and CDR2 SNEGSKA (reference sequence). The trim removed 3 bases at V and 10 bases at J, leaving 11 bases unmatched. The CDR3 covers 14 residues. The CDR3 is CSASDARGLGEQFF. The CDR3 DNA sequence: TGCAGTGCTAGTGATGCCAGGGGGCTAGGAGAGCAGTTCTTC.

The chain recombines TRBV27 with TRBJ2-5; possible D gene TRBD2, 5 bases. The J call may be mistaken, given a closer DNA end match to TRBJ2-7. The CDR3 loop spans 13 amino acids. CDR1 is MNHEY and CDR2 is SMNVEV in the germline V gene (reference sequence). CDR3 nucleotide sequence: TGTGCCAGCAACCGAGTGGGAGCATACGAGCAGTACTTC. Translating it yields CASNRVGAYEQYF.

This chain links TRBV20-1 with TRBJ2-1; no reliable D call. Between the trimmed V and J ends, which lost 0 bases and 9 bases, there was a span of 18 bases. CDR1 is DFQATT and CDR2 is SNEGSKA in the germline V gene (reference sequence). The CDR3 totals 15 residues. In DNA form, the CDR3 reads TGCAGTGCTAGAGATATGCCGTTAAGAGGCGGTGAGCAGTTCTTC. It codes for CSARDMPLRGGEQFF.

This chain uses TRBV4-1 with TRBJ2-3, with D maybe TRBD1 (6 bases). V dropped 8 bases and J dropped 0 bases, with 15 bases sitting between them. The CDR3 consists of 15 residues. In germline, CDR1 is MGHRA, CDR2 YSYEKL. CDR3 DNA: TGCGCCAGCGGGGCCAGGGGACCGAGCACAGATACGCAGTATTTT. This sequence encodes CASGARGPSTDTQYF.

This clonotype appeared a few times. This chain joins TRBV20-1 and TRBJ2-7, with D tentatively TRBD2 (6 bases). Per germline, CDR1 DFQATT and CDR2 SNEGSKA (reference sequence). CDR3 length: 12 amino acids. The DNA for the CDR3 is TGCTCCACCCAGGGACTCTCCTACGAGCAGTACTTC. It yields the protein CSTQGLSYEQYF.

This sequence joins TRBV5-1 and TRBJ2-7, with unresolved D. The end of the DNA is better explained by TRBJ2-5, so the J call may be wrong. The germline V gene has CDR1 SGHRS and CDR2 YFSETQ. The CDR3 has 13 residues. CDR3 amino acids: CASSSAPQETQYF. CDR3 nucleotide sequence: TGCGCCAGCAGCTCCGCGCCACAAGAGACCCAGTACTTC.

This clonotype was picked up a small number of times. The genes are TRBV5-6 and TRBJ2-5, with TRBD2 matching over 11 bases. The better agreement between TRBJ2-7 and the DNA end casts doubt on the J call. Germline V gene sequence: CDR1 SGHDT, CDR2 YYEEEE. The CDR3 has 14 amino acids. For the CDR3, the DNA is TGTGCCAGCACCCAGACTAGCGGGAACTACGAGCAGTACTTC. Translating gives CASTQTSGNYEQYF.

This clonotype has a handful of counts. The rearrangement links TRBV5-6 to TRBJ1-2, with TRBD1 identical over 7 bases. Germline V CDR1 and CDR2: SGHDT, YYEEEE. The CDR3 is 13 amino acids. The J segment lost 2 bases and the V segment lost 4 bases, leaving 2 bases of the junction unmatched. CDR3 loop: CASSTGQNYGYTF. Here the CDR3 DNA reads TGTGCCAGCAGCACGGGACAGAACTATGGCTACACCTTC.

This clonotype was detected only a few times. The chain carries TRBV7-2 and TRBJ1-2, with D tentatively TRBD1 (5 bases). Germline V gene data show CDR1 as SGHTA and CDR2 as FQGNSA. The V end lost 3 bases, the J end lost 3 bases, and 11 bases lay between the germline ends. The CDR3 is made up of 14 amino acids. The CDR3 sequence: CASSFQGADYGYTF. For the CDR3, the DNA is TGTGCCAGCAGCTTCCAGGGTGCGGACTATGGCTACACCTTC.

This clonotype was counted between two and nine times. The chain joins TRBV12-3 or TRBV12-4 to TRBJ2-1, with D possibly TRBD2 on 6 matching bases. There are 13 residues in the CDR3. Trimming took off 4 bases at V and 5 bases at J, with 9 bases between the two ends. CDR3 amino acids: CASSSRLDNEQFF. CDR3 in DNA: TGTGCCAGCAGTTCCCGACTAGACAATGAGCAGTTCTTC.

V and J are TRBV12-3 or TRBV12-4 and TRBJ2-7; possibly TRBD1 for D (5 bases). V lost 5 bases and J lost 5, with 16 bases in between. This CDR3 contains 14 residues. The CDR3 reads CASSPRAGSHEQYF. CDR3 DNA: TGTGCCAGCAGTCCCCGGGCAGGGTCCCACGAGCAGTACTTC.

V is TRBV9 and J is TRBJ2-2; D is tentatively TRBD1 or TRBD2 (6 bases each). CDR3 size: 14 residues. Germline values: CDR1 SGDLS, CDR2 YYNGEE. V gave up 5 bases and J gave up 4 bases, with 12 bases separating them. The CDR3 reads CASSEGGGTGELFF. The CDR3 region has the DNA TGTGCCAGCAGTGAAGGAGGGGGCACCGGGGAGCTGTTTTTT.